Shown below are 17 T cell receptor beta chains from a single sample sequenced in a study of T cell responses to AZD1222 COVID-19 vaccine. Using immunoSEQ multiplex PCR, the repertoire was profiled, and TCRdb retains in-frame clones only, with some absent. The sample contains 150,000 to 200,000 clones, roughly 94% of which appear only once. The starting material was peripheral blood, obtained 28 days after the second AZD1222 dose. The receptors originated from an adult who received the AZD1222 COVID-19 vaccine.

The table lists this clone with a count of one. The CDR3 here is CAIRGTVNTEAFF. In nucleotides, the CDR3 is TGTGCCATCAGAGGCACAGTGAACACTGAAGCTTTCTTT. The rearrangement uses TRBV10-3 and TRBJ1-1; unclear D gene. From germline, CDR1 is ENHRY and CDR2 SYGVKD. This CDR3 region has 13 residues. Deletions cut 6 bases from V and 0 bases from J, with 8 bases between.

The chain carries TRBV7-2 and TRBJ2-4; D is unclear. CDR1 and CDR2 (germline): SGHTA, FQGNSA. The CDR3 runs 15 residues. The germline V and J ends were trimmed by 3 bases and 3 bases, with 12 bases remaining between them. The CDR3 coding sequence is TGTGCCAGCAGCTTTGATACCCGATACAAAAACATTCAGTACTTC. This sequence encodes CASSFDTRYKNIQYF.

The chain carries TRBV30 and TRBJ1-2, with D uncertain. Trimming removed 6 bases from V and 1 base from J, with 18 bases in between. Germline CDR1 is GTSNPN and CDR2 is SVGIG (reference sequence). The CDR3 covers 15 residues. The CDR3 sequence: CACPKGQFNNYGYTF. CDR3 coding DNA: TGTGCCTGTCCCAAAGGGCAATTTAATAACTATGGCTACACCTTC.

V usage is TRBV19 and J usage is TRBJ2-1; the match to TRBD1 covers 10 bases. The junction had 10 bases not matched to a gene; V was cut back by 6 bases and J by 8 bases. Germline V CDR1 and CDR2: LNHDA, SQIVND (reference sequence). The CDR3 totals 15 residues. CDR3 DNA: TGTGCCAGTAGGGGGCCCGGGACAGGGGTCGATGAGCAGTTCTTC. Amino acids: CASRGPGTGVDEQFF.

Only one count was recorded for this clone. The rearrangement uses TRBV5-1 and TRBJ2-1, with D possibly TRBD1 on 5 matching bases. Germline values: CDR1 SGHRS, CDR2 YFSETQ. The CDR3 is 15 residues long. The V end was cut by 0 bases, the J end by 10 bases, with 17 bases between. CDR3 amino acids: CASSLADSLASEQFF. Written as DNA, the CDR3 is TGCGCCAGCAGCTTGGCCGACAGTCTCGCCAGCGAGCAGTTCTTC.

This sequence joins TRBV6-4 and TRBJ2-1; 8 bases match TRBD2. The CDR3 has 15 residues. Germline V lookup: CDR1 MRHNA, CDR2 SNTAGT. V was pared by 2 bases and J by 4 bases, with 4 bases of the junction left unmatched. Here the CDR3 reads CASSDRLAGYNEQFF. CDR3 bases: TGTGCCAGCAGTGACAGGCTAGCGGGTTACAATGAGCAGTTCTTC.

This chain uses TRBV6-2 or TRBV6-3 with TRBJ1-3, with D unresolved. Looked up from germline, CDR1 is MNHEY and CDR2 is SVGEGT. The CDR3 has 13 amino acids. Trimming pared 2 bases from V and 7 bases from J, leaving 9 bases between. Here the CDR3 reads CASSYLAGNTIYF. The CDR3 region has the DNA TGTGCCAGCAGTTACCTAGCGGGCAACACCATATATTTT.

The genes are TRBV28 and TRBJ2-1, with TRBD2 matching 11 bases. V lost 5 bases, J lost 8 bases, and 11 bases stayed unmatched. The CDR3 is 16 residues long. Looked up from germline, CDR1 is MDHEN and CDR2 is SYDVKM. This CDR3 is CASSQPLAGGPHEQFF. CDR3 nucleotides: TGTGCCAGCAGTCAACCATTAGCGGGAGGGCCCCATGAGCAGTTCTTC.

V is TRBV2 and J is TRBJ1-6, with a weak D call TRBD1 (6 bases). From germline, CDR1 is SNHLY and CDR2 FYNNEI. The CDR3 loop spans 13 amino acids. V lost 3 bases to trimming and J lost 9 bases, with 9 bases between them. CDR3 in amino acids: CASSDLTGSPLHF. The CDR3, as DNA: TGTGCCAGCAGTGACCTGACAGGTTCACCCCTCCACTTT.

V gene TRBV6-1 combines with J gene TRBJ2-7; 11 bases match TRBD2. The CDR3 covers 16 residues. V trimming: 1 base; J trimming: 0 bases; junction bases outside the gene matches: 2. Looked up from germline, CDR1 is MNHNS and CDR2 is SASEGT. DNA for the CDR3: TGTGCCAGCAGTGAAGGGACTAGCGGGTTCTCCTACGAGCAGTACTTC. It translates to CASSEGTSGFSYEQYF.

The rearrangement links TRBV12-3 or TRBV12-4 to TRBJ1-1, with TRBD1 as a possible D gene (6 bases). This CDR3 has 13 amino acids. The V end was cut by 4 bases, the J end by 8 bases, with 14 bases between. This chain's CDR3 is CASSSLGTFEAFF. Written as DNA, the CDR3 is TGTGCCAGCAGTTCGCTTGGGACATTCGAAGCTTTCTTT.

The chain has TRBV5-6 and TRBJ1-1; 12 positions agree with TRBD1. The J segment lost 5 bases and the V segment lost 3 bases, leaving 5 bases of the junction unmatched. This CDR3 is 15 amino acids long. Germline V gene data show CDR1 as SGHDT and CDR2 as YYEEEE. The CDR3 region is CASSWGQGASTEAFF. CDR3 DNA sequence: TGTGCCAGCAGCTGGGGACAGGGGGCGAGTACTGAAGCTTTCTTT.

The chain uses TRBV10-3 and TRBJ1-1, with 7 bases fitting TRBD1. After removal of 7 bases from V and 2 bases from J, the junction contained 4 bases not matched to a gene. The CDR3 is 13 residues long. Germline assignment: CDR1 ENHRY and CDR2 SYGVKD. This CDR3 reads CAITWDSNTEAFF. Here the CDR3 DNA reads TGTGCCATCACCTGGGACAGTAACACTGAAGCTTTCTTT.

The chain carries TRBV3-1 (or the pseudogene TRBV3-2) and TRBJ2-7; 9 bases fit TRBD1. Germline V gene sequence: CDR1 LGHDT, CDR2 YNNKEL (reference sequence). This CDR3 spans 15 amino acids. The trim removed 6 bases at V and 4 bases at J, leaving 10 bases unmatched. CDR3 nucleotide sequence: TGTGCCAGCAGTACCACCGGGACAGGGTTGTACGAGCAGTACTTC. Translation gives CASSTTGTGLYEQYF.

This chain connects TRBV5-1 to TRBJ2-4, with D possibly matching TRBD1 (5 bases). V was shortened by 3 bases and J by 4 bases, with 17 bases between the two germline ends. The CDR3 runs to 16 residues. The germline V gene has CDR1 SGHRS and CDR2 YFSETQ. The CDR3 loop is CASSSQQDTLKNIQYF. The CDR3 bases are TGCGCCAGCAGCTCCCAACAGGATACGCTGAAAAACATTCAGTACTTC.

This rearrangement joins TRBV3-1 (or the pseudogene TRBV3-2) to TRBJ2-3; TRBD1 might be the D (7 bases). The CDR3 has 15 amino acids. The ends were cut back, 3 bases at V and 1 base at J, with 11 bases in the middle. From germline, CDR1 is LGHDT and CDR2 YNNKEL (reference sequence). The CDR3 DNA sequence: TGTGCCAGCAGCCAGATCAGGGGGGGCACAGATACGCAGTATTTT. This sequence encodes CASSQIRGGTDTQYF.

The rearrangement uses TRBV4-1 and TRBJ1-2; possibly TRBD1 for D (5 bases). The germline CDR1 and CDR2 sequences are MGHRA and YSYEKL. The CDR3 is made up of 12 amino acids. With 3 bases removed from V and 8 bases from J, the gap between germline ends came to 10 bases. As DNA, the CDR3 is TGCGCCAGCAGCCATTATGGGACGGGCTACACCTTC. Translation gives CASSHYGTGYTF.